Listed here is a single TCR beta chain. Its antigen is still unknown. This record belongs to a study of cytomegalovirus exposure and HLA in healthy donors. Study results and limitations: In an earlier analysis, most TCR beta V segments were productive about 87% or about 30% of the time. A later analysis by the authors found several of the most significant clusters apparently linked to common viral pathogens.

The PCR made use of 60 Vbeta and 13 Jbeta primers. TCRdb keeps only in-frame clones here, not all; method: immunoSEQ multiplex PCR. This table holds approximately 88,000 clones, around 60% found once. Germline values: CDR1 SNHLY, CDR2 FYNNEI. The CDR3 is 15 residues long. J was trimmed by 5 bases and V by 2 bases; bases with no gene match: 2. Sequenced: PBMCs. V and J are TRBV2 and TRBJ1-6; TRBD1 matches 8 bases. This TCR derives from a man aged 55 to 70 in good health and CMV-seronegative. In DNA form, the CDR3 reads TGTGCCAGCAGTGAATGGGACAGGAATAATTCACCCCTCCACTTT. Translating gives CASSEWDRNNSPLHF.